The T cell receptor beta chain under discussion was sequenced for a study of shared clonotypes between healthy human individuals. Comments on this clone: This specimen includes other DNA sequences encoding the same CDR3.

Naivety among CD8 cells was defined by CD45RO negativity and positive CCR7 selection, thereby excluding terminally differentiated effector memory CD45RA+ cells. In replicate PCRs of sorted subsets, 150 to 200 ng DNA, about 29,000 T cell genomes, was used. Profiled with immunoSEQ multiplex PCR; TCRdb holds only in-frame clones, not every one. The table includes more than 2 million clones, approximately 95% detected once. V was shortened by 1 base and J by 4 bases, with 6 bases between the two germline ends. Germline values: CDR1 SGHRS, CDR2 YFSETQ. The CDR3 extends over 13 amino acids. The sequence was collected from a man between 18 and 35 years old in good health. Sequenced material: naive CD8+ T cells sorted from blood. V and J are TRBV5-1 and TRBJ2-1; the D gene is possibly TRBD2 (5 bases). CDR3 protein: CASSLTGYNEQFF. The CDR3 DNA reads as TGCGCCAGCAGCTTGACGGGATACAATGAGCAGTTCTTC.